The TCR beta chain described here comes from a study of CD8+CD57+ T cells in acquired aplastic anemia (dated by TCRdb to the late 2010s). General notes on the study: DNA extracted from sorted CD4+ and CD8+ cells had a mean of roughly 3 ug, with a range of 0.2 to 27.4 ug. A CD8+CD57+ expansion meant a frequency higher than the mean frequency seen in healthy subjects.

Expansion of CD8+CD57+ cells had been shown by flow cytometry in the patients chosen for sequencing. Severe acquired aplastic anemia was diagnosed in all patients according to International Study of Aplastic Anemia and Agranulocytosis and Camitta criteria. At the time blood was sampled, none of the patients had received any therapy. In the study, sorted CD4+ and CD8+ blood T cells from patients with severe aplastic anemia and from healthy subjects underwent deep sequencing of TCR repertoires. In the USA, patient enrollment took place under clinicaltrials.gov protocols 00001620, 01623167, 00001397, 00071045, 00081523 and 00961064. Ficoll-Paque density gradient centrifugation was used to isolate peripheral blood mononuclear cells. Before DNA extraction, CD4+ and CD8+ T cells were sorted by FACS or by magnetic beads. What the research found in general, with its limitations: No significant difference in CD8+ Simpson's diversity was found between patients and healthy controls (P=0.060). Twenty-nine CD8+ CDR3 sequences were shared between patients and controls but appeared highly expressed in patients and within their immunodominant clones.

Spanning cysteine to phenylalanine, the CDR3 consists of 14 amino acids. Kept here is only the CDR3 DNA, which spans 42 bases and is read in frame from base 1. V ends up 5 bases short and J 4 bases short, with an unmatched junction base count of 5. The germline V gene provides CDR1 SGHTA and CDR2 FQGNSA. TCR beta VDJ combination and CDR3 sequence profiling used genomic DNA as the template. An Illumina HiSeq 2000 was the platform used for TCR repertoire sequencing. The source study handled its data this way. Repertoire assessment relied on Simpson's diversity index, CDR3 size and DJ length profiles, and TRBV/TRBJ rearrangement plots. The most abundant DNA sequence in the deep sequencing data was taken as the immunodominant clone. CDR3 amino acid sequences were checked for sharing between subjects and were compared against published repertoires and the VDJdb database. Through fastp at Q25 and MiXCR, TCRdb rebuilt clones from the public reads, retaining in-frame beta chains. CDR3 protein duplicates are merged, each entry listing the most common genes and DNA. TCRdb's processing, not the study's, gives the V and J calls here. The sample includes about 180,000 distinct CDR3 sequences, with around 48% observed a single time. The ten most abundant clones make up 1.1% of the sample.

This clonotype was counted ten times or more. The antigen it binds to is not known. One base away there is no much larger clone; base qualities are not given. Sample: sorted CD4+, CD8+, or CD8+CD57+ T cells (not recorded which) from PBMCs. The sequence links TRBV7-2 to TRBJ1-1; 9 central nucleotides agree with TRBD1. The origin of this receptor is a human donor with aplastic anemia. The sequenced DNA is TGTGCCAGCAGCCCCCGGGACAGGGCCACTGAAGCTTTCTTT. Its translation reads: CASSPRDRATEAFF. The CDR3 plus the reference TRBV7-2 and TRBJ1-1 genes for the other parts give the full variable domain: GAGVSQSPSNKVTEKGKDVELRCDPISGHTALYWYRQSLGQGLEFLIYFQGNSAPDKSGLPSDRFSAERTGGSVSTLTIQRTQQEDSAVYLCASSPRDRATEAFFGQGTRLTVV.